These 8 T cell receptor beta chains were sequenced from one sample in a study of CD4 T cells in relation to SARS-CoV-2 and coronaviruses. CD4+ T cells from unexposed donors were obtained before the COVID-19 pandemic (2011-2018). CD4+ T cells were isolated from the cells after around 11 days of culture. Their antigens are not known. Sequencing used immunoSEQ multiplex PCR; TCRdb keeps in-frame clones, though not all of them. The sample lists approximately 18,000 clones, more than 75% occurring once. Sequencing was done on a sample of CD4+ T cells from PBMCs, cultured in vitro. These receptors were collected from a human donor in good health.

The rearrangement joins TRBV5-1 to TRBJ1-1; no clear D gene. The CDR3 has 14 residues. V was cut by 2 bases and J by 6 bases, with 14 bases left in between. Per the germline V gene, CDR1 is SGHRS and CDR2 is YFSETQ. CDR3 sequence reads: CASSFSGPDPEAFF. The CDR3, as DNA: TGCGCCAGCAGCTTTTCGGGCCCGGACCCTGAAGCTTTCTTT. Filled out from reference TRBV5-1 and TRBJ1-1, the complete variable domain reads KAGVTQTPRYLIKTRGQQVTLSCSPISGHRSVSWYQQTPGQGLQFLFEYFSETQRNKGNFPGRFSGRQFSNSRSEMNVSTLELGDSALYLCASSFSGPDPEAFFGQGTRLTVV.

The chain employs TRBV4-1 and TRBJ2-5; no firm D call. CDR3 length: 14 amino acids. Per germline, CDR1 MGHRA and CDR2 YSYEKL. The V and J ends lost 2 bases and 0 bases respectively, with 7 bases between them. The CDR3 loop reads CASSQQAYQETQYF. The CDR3 nucleotides read TGCGCCAGCAGCCAACAGGCTTACCAAGAGACCCAGTACTTC.

V usage is TRBV7-9 and J usage is TRBJ1-3; maybe TRBD1 (6 bases). CDR3 length equals 14 residues. The germline CDR1 and CDR2 sequences are SEHNR and FQNEAQ (reference sequence). Deletions cut 5 bases from V and 2 bases from J, with 10 bases between. CDR3 in DNA: TGTGCCAGCAGCACCAACAGGGCTGGAAACACCATATATTTT. Translated, it gives CASSTNRAGNTIYF.

CDR3 sequence: CASSVASGVTYEQYF. DNA of the CDR3: TGTGCCAGCAGCGTAGCCAGCGGGGTTACCTACGAGCAGTACTTC. This chain joins TRBV9 and TRBJ2-7; 7 nucleotides align to TRBD2. Germline CDR1 is SGDLS and CDR2 is YYNGEE. There are 15 residues in the CDR3. V lost 0 bases to trimming and J lost 2 bases; unmatched junction nucleotides: 5.

The chain is built from TRBV10-2 and TRBJ2-3; 9 bases are shared with TRBD1. Germline values: CDR1 WSHSY, CDR2 SAAADI. The length of the CDR3 is 17 residues. Unmatched junction bases numbered 13, after V lost 4 bases and J lost 5 bases. The CDR3 sequence: CASSGRTGARKIDTQYF. For the CDR3, the DNA is TGCGCCAGCAGTGGAAGGACAGGGGCGCGCAAGATAGATACGCAGTATTTT.

The chain is built from TRBV7-2 and TRBJ2-2; 8 bases match TRBD2. Germline V gives CDR1 SGHTA, CDR2 FQGNSA. The J segment lost 1 base and the V segment lost 6 bases, leaving 4 bases of the junction unmatched. CDR3 length equals 15 residues. The CDR3 bases are TGTGCCAGCAGACGGGGGGGCCTGAACACCGGGGAGCTGTTTTTT. Encoded protein: CASRRGGLNTGELFF.

The V gene is TRBV5-6, the J gene TRBJ2-1, with D possibly being TRBD1 (6 bases). The germline V and J ends were trimmed by 1 base and 4 bases, with 12 bases remaining between them. CDR3 length: 15 residues. CDR1 and CDR2 (germline): SGHDT, YYEEEE. CDR3 protein: CASSLIQGKYNEQFF. CDR3 DNA: TGTGCCAGCAGCTTGATCCAGGGGAAGTACAATGAGCAGTTCTTC.

This clone is a singleton in its sample. The chain combines TRBV7-9 with TRBJ2-1; 10 nucleotides align to TRBD1. V gave up 5 bases and J gave up 5 bases; unmatched junction bases: 6. This CDR3 has 15 amino acids. The germline V gene encodes CDR1 SEHNR and CDR2 FQNEAQ (reference sequence). CDR3 nucleotides: TGTGCCAGCAGCCTGACAGGGGGCGATAACAATGAGCAGTTCTTC. This gives the protein CASSLTGGDNNEQFF. The full variable domain, rest sourced from reference TRBV7-9 and TRBJ2-1, is DTGVSQNPRHKITKRGQNVTFRCDPISEHNRLYWYRQTLGQGPEFLTYFQNEAQLEKSRLLSDRFSAERPKGSFSTLEIQRTEQGDSAMYLCASSLTGGDNNEQFFGPGTRLTVL.